These 19 T cell receptor beta chains were sequenced from one sample in a study of shared clonotypes between healthy human individuals (dated by TCRdb to between 2020 and 2021). Library creation used the immunoSEQ multiplex PCR assay. TCRdb holds this immuneACCESS table with in-frame rearrangements only. Some clones are missing; in checked studies, unresolved V genes explain under half, and the rest has no known cause. This sample gives around 700,000 clones in total; approximately 79% of them show up just once. More than 1.5% of the sample is taken by the ten largest. Material for sequencing was memory CD4+ T cells sorted from blood. The sample's cell subset or site label, decoded: CD45RA-negative fraction. The receptors here all came from a woman in her 30s in good health.

This clone occurred a few times. The chain combines TRBV10-3 with TRBJ2-1; 9 nucleotides align to TRBD1. Germline loops: CDR1 ENHRY, CDR2 SYGVKD. Losses at the gene ends were 6 bases for V and 8 bases for J; bases not matched to a gene: 8. There are 14 residues in the CDR3. The CDR3 sequence: CAIRSGTGSDEQFF. Here the CDR3 DNA reads TGTGCCATCAGATCCGGGACAGGGAGCGATGAGCAGTTCTTC.

This clone was recorded a few times. This sequence joins TRBV28 and TRBJ1-1, with 8 bases lining up with TRBD1. This CDR3 is built from 15 residues. Germline V gene lookup returns CDR1 MDHEN and CDR2 SYDVKM. The V and J ends lost 2 bases and 5 bases, in that order; junction bases with no gene match: 7. CDR3 bases: TGTGCCAGCAGTTTAGGCCGGACAGGGAGAACTGAAGCTTTCTTT. Residues: CASSLGRTGRTEAFF.

V and J are TRBV10-3 and TRBJ2-7, with D tentatively TRBD2 (5 bases). This CDR3 spans 16 amino acids. Germline CDR1 and CDR2: ENHRY and SYGVKD. V was cut by 0 bases and J by 0 bases, with 12 bases left in between. As DNA, the CDR3 is TGTGCCATCAGTGAGTCGAGGGCAGGAAGCTCCTACGAGCAGTACTTC. Amino acids: CAISESRAGSSYEQYF.

The rearrangement uses TRBV4-1 and TRBJ1-4, with a possible D match to TRBD1 (5 bases). V was shortened by 3 bases and J by 0 bases, with 17 bases between the two germline ends. The V gene's germline CDR1 is MGHRA and CDR2 YSYEKL. The CDR3 contains 18 residues. The CDR3 DNA is TGCGCCAGCAGCCATCCGCCGGCAGGGTCGGCAACTAATGAAAAACTGTTTTTT. Translating it yields CASSHPPAGSATNEKLFF.

The V and J genes are TRBV2 and TRBJ2-7, with a possible D match to TRBD2 (5 bases). V was cut by 3 bases and J by 7 bases, with 19 bases left in between. The V gene's germline CDR1 is SNHLY and CDR2 FYNNEI. The CDR3 consists of 15 residues. CDR3 protein: CASSEMERKLREQYF. The CDR3 region has the DNA TGTGCCAGCAGTGAGATGGAGCGGAAATTACGGGAGCAGTACTTC.

This clone was detected only a few times. Other nucleotide sequences from this sample produce the same CDR3. The chain recombines TRBV7-9 with TRBJ1-4, with TRBD1 matching 7 bases. Germline V gene sequence: CDR1 SEHNR, CDR2 FQNEAQ (reference sequence). The CDR3 runs 15 residues. V shed 0 bases and J 7 bases; nucleotides not matched to a gene: 5. CDR3 region: CASSLATGTGEKLFF. Here the CDR3 DNA reads TGTGCCAGCAGCTTAGCGACAGGGACGGGTGAAAAACTGTTTTTT.

The rearrangement uses TRBV7-9 and TRBJ2-5, with 7 bases aligning to TRBD1. Germline assignment: CDR1 SEHNR and CDR2 FQNEAQ (reference sequence). Germline trimming cut 1 base from V and 7 bases from J; bases unmatched to any gene: 18. The CDR3 spans 18 residues. CDR3 residues: CASSLGQLTGKRPGTQYF. The CDR3 DNA sequence: TGTGCCAGCAGCTTAGGCCAATTGACAGGGAAGAGGCCCGGGACCCAGTACTTC.

The chain uses TRBV11-2 and TRBJ2-5, with a weak D call TRBD2 (6 bases). This CDR3 has 13 amino acids. Trimming pared 3 bases from V and 4 bases from J, leaving 9 bases between. CDR1 is SGHAT and CDR2 is FQNNGV in the germline V gene. The chain's CDR3 is CASSFGSGETQYF. CDR3 bases: TGTGCCAGCAGCTTCGGGAGTGGAGAGACCCAGTACTTC.

The chain joins TRBV7-2 to TRBJ2-3, with 7 bases lining up with TRBD2. CDR1 is SGHTA, CDR2 FQGNSA, per germline. This CDR3 region has 15 residues. V lost 3 bases to trimming and J lost 4 bases; unmatched junction nucleotides: 7. As DNA, the CDR3 is TGTGCCAGCAGCTTGGCGGGAGAGAATCCAGATACGCAGTATTTT. The encoded protein is CASSLAGENPDTQYF.

The rearrangement links TRBV18 to TRBJ2-1; 9 bases align to TRBD2. The CDR3 has 16 residues. Trimming removed 0 bases from V and 10 bases from J; junction bases left unmatched: 10. In germline, CDR1 is KGHSH, CDR2 LQKENI. The CDR3 loop reads CASSPPTLAGGDEQFF. The DNA for the CDR3 is TGTGCCAGCTCACCACCGACCCTGGCGGGAGGGGACGAGCAGTTCTTC.

The gene calls are TRBV10-3 and TRBJ1-1, with 8 bases fitting TRBD1. Germline-derived CDR1 and CDR2 are ENHRY and SYGVKD. The J segment lost 3 bases and the V segment lost 6 bases, leaving 3 bases of the junction unmatched. There are 13 residues in the CDR3. The CDR3 DNA sequence: TGTGCCATCAGACCGGACAGGGACACTGAAGCTTTCTTT. Amino acid sequence: CAIRPDRDTEAFF.

The chain couples TRBV11-2 to TRBJ2-7; 8 bases fit TRBD2. Looked up from germline, CDR1 is SGHAT and CDR2 is FQNNGV. The ends lost 4 bases at V and 10 bases at J; junction bases unmatched: 9. The CDR3 extends over 13 amino acids. The DNA for the CDR3 is TGTGCCAGCAGCTCCGCGCGGGGGGCGAAACAGTACTTC. The encoded protein is CASSSARGAKQYF.

This rearrangement joins TRBV7-2 to TRBJ2-2, with a possible D match to TRBD2 (7 bases). Trimming cost V 7 bases and J 5 bases, with 20 bases left between them. Germline V CDR1 and CDR2: SGHTA, FQGNSA. The CDR3 contains 16 residues. CDR3 in DNA: TGTGCCAGCACGGACGGGGGGCTGTCGTTAACCGGGGAGCTGTTTTTT. This codes for CASTDGGLSLTGELFF. Combining the CDR3 with reference TRBV7-2 and TRBJ2-2 gives the whole variable domain GAGVSQSPSNKVTEKGKDVELRCDPISGHTALYWYRQSLGQGLEFLIYFQGNSAPDKSGLPSDRFSAERTGGSVSTLTIQRTQQEDSAVYLCASTDGGLSLTGELFFGEGSRLTVL.

CDR3 nucleotides: TGCAGCGTCCTGGGTTCGTACGAGCAGTACTTC. Protein product: CSVLGSYEQYF. This sequence joins TRBV29-1 and TRBJ2-7; D gene unclear. CDR3 length: 11 residues. Trimming took off 6 bases at V and 4 bases at J, with 10 bases between the two ends. The germline V gene has CDR1 SQVTM and CDR2 ANQGSEA.

The J gene is TRBJ1-1, the V gene TRBV7-3; D might be TRBD1 (5 bases). The V end lost 4 bases, the J end lost 11 bases, and 17 bases lay between the germline ends. The V gene's germline CDR1 is SGHTA and CDR2 FQGTGA. The CDR3 sequence is 13 residues long. CDR3 protein: CASSSQSDTRAFF. DNA for the CDR3: TGTGCCAGCAGCTCTCAATCGGACACCCGGGCTTTCTTT.

The chain is built from TRBV28 and TRBJ2-1; D may be TRBD1 or TRBD2 (5 bases each). CDR1 and CDR2 from the germline V gene are MDHEN and SYDVKM. The CDR3 runs 13 residues. The V end was cut by 5 bases, the J end by 6 bases, with 11 bases between. The chain's CDR3 is CASSLTGPNEQFF. In DNA, the CDR3 is TGTGCCAGCAGTCTCACGGGACCCAATGAGCAGTTCTTC.

The V gene is TRBV28, the J gene TRBJ1-1, with TRBD1 as a possible D gene (5 bases). The CDR3 totals 15 residues. The V end was cut by 0 bases, the J end by 6 bases, with 14 bases between. Germline V lookup: CDR1 MDHEN, CDR2 SYDVKM. CDR3 loop: CASSLWSGGFAEAFF. In DNA form, the CDR3 reads TGTGCCAGCAGTTTATGGTCCGGGGGGTTTGCTGAAGCTTTCTTT. Combining the CDR3 with reference TRBV28 and TRBJ1-1 gives the whole variable domain DVKVTQSSRYLVKRTGEKVFLECVQDMDHENMFWYRQDPGLGLRLIYFSYDVKMKEKGDIPEGYSVSREKKERFSLILESASTNQTSMYLCASSLWSGGFAEAFFGQGTRLTVV.

The chain combines TRBV7-2 with TRBJ2-1; D ambiguous. The CDR3 runs 13 residues. Trimming pared 5 bases from V and 3 bases from J, leaving 8 bases between. Per germline, CDR1 SGHTA and CDR2 FQGNSA. The CDR3, as DNA: TGTGCCAGCAGCCCTGGCCGCTACAATGAGCAGTTCTTC. It is translated as CASSPGRYNEQFF.

This clone was counted between two and nine times. The chain has TRBV5-4 and TRBJ1-4; 7 bases align to TRBD1. With 2 bases clipped from V and 8 bases from J, the junction kept 12 bases outside the gene matches. This CDR3 is built from 16 residues. CDR1 is SGHNT and CDR2 is YYREEE in the germline V gene (reference sequence). CDR3 protein: CASSFRQGSGGEKLFF. The CDR3 DNA reads as TGTGCCAGCAGCTTTCGACAGGGCTCGGGGGGGGAAAAACTGTTTTTT.